The T cell receptor beta chain described here comes from a study of blood T cell repertoires in COVID-19. The wider study: Some COVID-19 samples were acute and others convalescent; all came from the United States, Italy and Spain. From T cells, B-cell-depleted T cells, or PBMCs came the material, which was cDNA or gDNA.

V was trimmed by 7 bases and J by 3 bases, leaving 10 bases between them. Germline CDR1 and CDR2: MDHEN and SYDVKM. This CDR3 is 13 amino acids long. How the authors handled the data: Reference gene primer amplification gave nucleated cell count estimates. The data were produced by immunoSEQ multiplex PCR, yet TCRdb's version contains in-frame clones alone and is incomplete. That table is the source of V, J and clone size, and D and trimming were worked out from the DNA. The sample lists about 320,000 clones; 85% to 95% were seen once. This chain joins TRBV28 and TRBJ2-1; D is undetermined. This sequence originates from a woman in her twenties or thirties who had been exposed to COVID-19. Sequenced material: PBMCs or T cells enriched from blood (not recorded which). CDR3 protein: CASTRFHYNEQFF. Here the CDR3 DNA reads TGTGCCAGCACGAGGTTCCACTACAATGAGCAGTTCTTC.